Each of the 9 T cell receptor beta chains below was sequenced from the same sample in a study of T cell responses to AZD1222 COVID-19 vaccine. Some clones are missing from TCRdb's copy, which holds only in-frame ones; the method was immunoSEQ multiplex PCR. The sample consists of about 70,000 clones, 90% of them appearing once. Sample: peripheral blood, taken 28 days after the second AZD1222 dose. These receptors originate from an adult who received the AZD1222 COVID-19 vaccine.

The chain carries TRBV25-1 and TRBJ1-6, with D possibly matching TRBD1 (5 bases). Looked up from germline, CDR1 is MGHDK and CDR2 is SYGVNS. This CDR3 is built from 14 residues. V lost 7 bases and J lost 7, with 14 bases in between. The CDR3 DNA reads TGTGCCAGCACTCGGCCAGGGCAAAATTCACCCCTCCACTTT. This translates into CASTRPGQNSPLHF.

The chain links TRBV27 to TRBJ1-1; perhaps TRBD1 as D (6 bases). This CDR3 has 12 residues. Germline CDR1 reads MNHEY; CDR2 reads SMNVEV (reference sequence). Between the trimmed V and J ends, which lost 6 bases and 4 bases, there was a span of 9 bases. CDR3 nucleotides: TGTGCCAGCAGGAGGGGGGCCACTGAAGCTTTCTTT. This translates into CASRRGATEAFF.

The rearrangement uses TRBV27 and TRBJ2-3; 14 bases agree with TRBD2. The CDR3 is 20 residues long. V was clipped by 2 bases and J by 2 bases; unmatched bases: 12. Germline V gene data show CDR1 as MNHEY and CDR2 as SMNVEV (reference sequence). CDR3 coding DNA: TGTGCCAGCAGTTTAGAATATCGAGGGACTAGCGGGAGACTCACAGATACGCAGTATTTT. This encodes CASSLEYRGTSGRLTDTQYF.

The rearrangement joins TRBV6-1 to TRBJ1-5; D unresolved. The CDR3 is 13 amino acids. From germline, CDR1 is MNHNS and CDR2 SASEGT. V was cut by 3 bases and J by 5 bases, with 8 bases left in between. For the CDR3, the DNA is TGTGCCAGCAGTGAGGACCGAGATCAGCCCCAGCATTTT. Its translation is CASSEDRDQPQHF.

The rearrangement joins TRBV9 to TRBJ2-3; D may be TRBD2 (5 bases). The length of the CDR3 is 12 residues. Germline V gene data show CDR1 as SGDLS and CDR2 as YYNGEE. V was cut by 3 bases and J by 5 bases, with 7 bases left in between. The CDR3 DNA reads as TGTGCCAGCAGCGCCGGGGTAGATACGCAGTATTTT. Encoded protein: CASSAGVDTQYF.

J is TRBJ1-2 and V is TRBV24-1; D ambiguous. The CDR3 consists of 16 residues. V dropped 3 bases and J dropped 2 bases, with 15 bases sitting between them. Germline V gives CDR1 KGHDR, CDR2 SFDVKD. This chain's CDR3 is CATSDPSGESNYGYTF. The CDR3 nucleotides are TGTGCCACCAGTGATCCGTCCGGGGAATCGAACTATGGCTACACCTTC.

The chain links TRBV4-2 to TRBJ1-1; no clear D. V was pared by 0 bases and J by 3 bases, with 11 bases between. Germline V gene data show CDR1 as LGHNA and CDR2 as YNFKEQ. This CDR3 is built from 15 residues. CDR3 bases: TGTGCCAGCAGCCAAGATCTGGCTGAGGACACTGAAGCTTTCTTT. Encoded protein: CASSQDLAEDTEAFF.

This chain connects TRBV9 to TRBJ2-3, with 9 bases identical to TRBD2. There are 14 residues in the CDR3. Germline V CDR1 and CDR2: SGDLS, YYNGEE. V gave up 7 bases and J gave up 2 bases; unmatched junction bases: 5. CDR3 nucleotides: TGTGCCAGCCAATTAGCGGGGGACACAGATACGCAGTATTTT. Translated, it gives CASQLAGDTDTQYF.

The rearrangement uses TRBV4-2 and TRBJ2-1; D call uncertain. Germline V lookup: CDR1 LGHNA, CDR2 YNFKEQ. The CDR3 is made up of 15 amino acids. V was cut by 0 bases and J by 6 bases, with 12 bases left in between. As DNA, the CDR3 is TGTGCCAGCAGCCAAGATCCCCTACGCGTCAATGAGCAGTTCTTC. Its protein is CASSQDPLRVNEQFF.